This TCR beta chain was recorded in a study of OX40 agonist ivuxolimab in advanced cancers. Overall study: Hepatocellular carcinoma, melanoma, renal cell or head and neck cancer occurred in dose-escalation patients.

Generated by immunoSEQ multiplex PCR, the TCRdb table keeps only in-frame clones and is missing some. The table shows roughly 77,000 clones, with roughly four fifths occurring only once. The germline V and J ends were trimmed by 4 bases and 1 base, with 10 bases remaining between them. Per germline, CDR1 MNHNY and CDR2 SVGAGI (reference sequence). This CDR3 region has 14 residues. This TCR was recovered from an adult with an advanced solid tumor such as melanoma, head and neck, liver or kidney cancer. The material sequenced was CD4+ or CD8+ T cells sorted from blood, taken in a trial of the OX40 agonist ivuxolimab. The J gene is TRBJ1-1, the V gene TRBV6-6; unclear D gene. The CDR3 sequence: CASSSSAGNTEAFF. CDR3 nucleotide sequence: TGTGCCAGCAGTTCATCGGCGGGGAACACTGAAGCTTTCTTT.